The present T cell receptor (beta chain) was sequenced within a study of T cells after yellow fever vaccination. Trimming removed 4 bases from V and 4 bases from J, with 7 bases in between. In germline, CDR1 is KGHDR, CDR2 SFDVKD. There are 12 residues in the CDR3. TCRdb independently ran MiXCR on the 5' RACE reads; one entry per CDR3 protein. The sample lists some 500,000 distinct CDR3 sequences; approximately 13% were seen once. In its sample, this clonotype was seen a few times. The receptor's source is a man aged 25-45 years who received the YFV17D yellow fever vaccine. This chain connects TRBV24-1 to TRBJ2-7; unclear D gene. The source was PBMCs, collected on the day of the yellow fever booster vaccination. CDR3 residues: CATSENSYEQYF. In DNA form, the CDR3 reads TGTGCCACCAGTGAAAATAGTTACGAGCAGTACTTC.